The 20 T cell receptor beta chains below come from one sample, sequenced in a study of cytomegalovirus exposure and HLA in healthy donors (dated by TCRdb to 2016 to 2017). Library preparation used the immunoSEQ multiplex PCR assay. The multiplex PCR relied on a mix of 60 forward primers for TCR Vbeta segments and 13 reverse primers for TCR Jbeta segments. The table was pulled from immuneACCESS by TCRdb, which kept in-frame rearrangements only. Such tables lose some clones; where checked, under half of the loss comes from unresolved V genes, and the rest has no known cause. The sample yields 200,000 to 250,000 clones; roughly 84% were counted once. The ten largest clones add up to 1% to 1.5% of the sample. The sequencing input was PBMCs. All receptors derive from a human donor in good health.

This clone was seen a few times. The CDR3 coding sequence is TGCAGCGTTGGGACAGGGCGCTATAATTCACCCCTCCACTTT. Translated: CSVGTGRYNSPLHF. The chain joins TRBV29-1 to TRBJ1-6; 8 positions match TRBD1. Germline values: CDR1 SQVTM, CDR2 ANQGSEA. The CDR3 has 14 amino acids. V lost 4 bases, J lost 3 bases, and 2 bases stayed unmatched.

V and J are TRBV6-4 and TRBJ1-5; possibly TRBD1 for D (6 bases). With 4 bases removed from V and 7 bases from J, the gap between germline ends came to 17 bases. The CDR3 has 15 amino acids. CDR1 and CDR2 (germline): MRHNA, SNTAGT. The CDR3 DNA is TGTGCCAGCAGTGCGGGCAGGGGCCCAGGGCAGCCCCAGCATTTT. This translates into CASSAGRGPGQPQHF.

The V and J genes are TRBV6-5 and TRBJ2-7, with TRBD1 identical over 10 bases. The germline CDR1 and CDR2 sequences are MNHEY and SVGAGI. J was trimmed by 2 bases and V by 7 bases; bases with no gene match: 5. The CDR3 sequence is 14 residues long. CDR3 nucleotides: TGTGCCAGCACCGACAGGGGGCGAACCTACGAGCAGTACTTC. Amino acid sequence: CASTDRGRTYEQYF.

V gene TRBV7-8 combines with J gene TRBJ2-5; 8 bases align to TRBD2. J gave up 2 bases and V 5 bases, and 22 bases lay outside the gene matches. The CDR3 runs to 20 residues. Germline V lookup: CDR1 SGHVS, CDR2 FQNEAQ. The CDR3 is CASSPTPSSGEGQWQETQYF. The CDR3 coding sequence is TGTGCCAGCAGCCCAACCCCCAGTAGCGGGGAGGGTCAGTGGCAAGAGACCCAGTACTTC.

Of note for this clone: A read error may account for a junction end that differs from germline. The chain uses TRBV7-9 and TRBJ1-4; 11 bases align to TRBD1. There are 17 residues in the CDR3. Germline loops: CDR1 SEHNR, CDR2 FQNEAQ (reference sequence). The CDR3 DNA follows: TGTGCCAGCAGGCCGGACAGGGGGCGCTTCCGGAATGAAAAGCTGTTTTTT. This gives the protein CASRPDRGRFRNEKLFF.

This chain uses TRBV4-2 with TRBJ1-1, with no clear D. Looked up from germline, CDR1 is LGHNA and CDR2 is YNFKEQ. The CDR3 extends over 14 amino acids. The V end was cut by 0 bases, the J end by 4 bases, with 9 bases between. CDR3 protein: CASSQDLQATEAFF. The CDR3 coding sequence is TGTGCCAGCAGCCAAGATCTTCAGGCCACTGAAGCTTTCTTT.

V and J are TRBV11-2 and TRBJ2-7; D may be TRBD1 (5 bases). The CDR3 sequence is 13 residues long. Germline V gene sequence: CDR1 SGHAT, CDR2 FQNNGV. V shed 1 base and J shed 3 bases, with 7 bases lying between them. This CDR3 reads CASSLGDSYEQYF. The CDR3, as DNA: TGTGCCAGCAGCTTAGGAGACAGCTACGAGCAGTACTTC.

The rearrangement joins TRBV29-1 to TRBJ1-2; TRBD1 matches at 8 bases. Trimming removed 6 bases from V and 7 bases from J; junction bases left unmatched: 4. The length of the CDR3 is 11 residues. Germline CDR1 is SQVTM and CDR2 is ANQGSEA. This CDR3 reads CSVGTGPGYTF. The CDR3 bases are TGCAGCGTGGGGACAGGTCCTGGCTACACCTTC.

This sequence joins TRBV11-2 and TRBJ2-7, with TRBD1 matching over 7 bases. Trimming removed 1 base from V and 1 base from J; junction bases left unmatched: 7. The CDR3 spans 16 residues. Germline CDR1 reads SGHAT; CDR2 reads FQNNGV. DNA for the CDR3: TGTGCCAGCAGCTTAGTCGACAGGGAGTCATCCTACGAGCAGTACTTC. This sequence encodes CASSLVDRESSYEQYF.

The rearrangement uses TRBV5-5 and TRBJ2-2; D uncertain. The V end lost 4 bases, the J end lost 7 bases, and 8 bases lay between the germline ends. The germline gives CDR1 SGHKS, CDR2 YYEKEE (reference sequence). The CDR3 covers 12 residues. The CDR3 loop is CASSLRVGELFF. CDR3 in DNA: TGTGCCAGCAGCCTCCGAGTCGGGGAGCTGTTTTTT.

This chain connects TRBV15 to TRBJ1-5, with D possibly TRBD1 on 5 matching bases. Trimming stripped 3 bases from V and 3 bases from J, with 9 bases between. The CDR3 loop spans 14 amino acids. The germline V gene encodes CDR1 LNHNV and CDR2 YYDKDF (reference sequence). In DNA, the CDR3 is TGTGCCACCAGCAGGGGACTGAACAATCAGCCCCAGCATTTT. Its translation: CATSRGLNNQPQHF.

For the CDR3, the DNA is TGTGCCAGTAGTAGACAGAGGACAGGAGAAAAACTGTTTTTT. This codes for CASSRQRTGEKLFF. The genes are TRBV19 and TRBJ1-4; TRBD1 aligns across 7 bases. The CDR3 extends over 14 amino acids. Losses at the gene ends were 4 bases for V and 8 bases for J; bases not matched to a gene: 7. CDR1 and CDR2 from the germline V gene are LNHDA and SQIVND (reference sequence).

The rearrangement joins TRBV6-1 to TRBJ2-7, with TRBD1 matching 9 bases. The ends lost 6 bases at V and 4 bases at J; junction bases unmatched: 7. The germline CDR1 and CDR2 sequences are MNHNS and SASEGT. This CDR3 has 14 residues. The CDR3 here is CASSRDRVSYEQYF. CDR3 DNA sequence: TGTGCCAGCAGCCGGGACAGGGTTTCGTACGAGCAGTACTTC.

The chain employs TRBV4-1 and TRBJ2-1, with D perhaps matching TRBD2 (6 bases). V was pared by 6 bases and J by 6 bases, with 15 bases between. The CDR3 length is 14 residues. Germline V gene data show CDR1 as MGHRA and CDR2 as YSYEKL. Here the CDR3 reads CASSLERVGNEQFF. The CDR3 nucleotides are TGCGCCAGCAGTCTTGAGCGGGTAGGCAATGAGCAGTTCTTC.

The rearrangement links TRBV6-1 to TRBJ2-1; 9 nucleotides match TRBD2. The CDR3 contains 15 residues. Germline assignment: CDR1 MNHNS and CDR2 SASEGT. Trimming at V came to 2 bases and at J to 8 bases, leaving 7 bases not matched to a gene. Written as DNA, the CDR3 is TGTGCCAGCAGTGAAATTCTAGCGGGAAAACATGAGCAGTTCTTC. Translating it yields CASSEILAGKHEQFF.

This chain links TRBV13 with TRBJ2-5; 8 bases map to TRBD1. With V trimmed by 5 bases and J by 2 bases, 4 bases remained unmatched. Germline V lookup: CDR1 PRHDT, CDR2 FYEKMQ (reference sequence). The CDR3 runs to 14 residues. The CDR3 loop is CASSPGTGQETQYF. In DNA form, the CDR3 reads TGTGCCAGCAGCCCCGGGACAGGACAAGAGACCCAGTACTTC.

V gene TRBV28 combines with J gene TRBJ2-7; tentatively, D is TRBD2 (6 bases). Germline-derived CDR1 and CDR2 are MDHEN and SYDVKM. The V and J ends lost 4 bases and 2 bases respectively, with 9 bases between them. This CDR3 has 13 residues. DNA for the CDR3: TGTGCCAGCAGTTCGGGACTGACCTACGAGCAGTACTTC. Its translation: CASSSGLTYEQYF.

This rearrangement joins TRBV6-1 to TRBJ2-7; 12 bases fit TRBD1. V lost 4 bases to trimming and J lost 4 bases; unmatched junction nucleotides: 5. Germline loops: CDR1 MNHNS, CDR2 SASEGT. The CDR3 length is 15 residues. The CDR3 sequence: CASSVGTGGLYEQYF. DNA for the CDR3: TGTGCCAGCAGTGTAGGGACAGGGGGCTTGTACGAGCAGTACTTC.

The chain combines TRBV15 with TRBJ1-1; possibly TRBD1 for D (5 bases). In germline, CDR1 is LNHNV, CDR2 YYDKDF (reference sequence). V lost 0 bases, J lost 10 bases, and 15 bases lay in between. This CDR3 comprises 14 residues. The CDR3 is CATSRDMAERGAFF. The CDR3 nucleotides read TGTGCCACCAGCAGAGATATGGCAGAAAGGGGAGCTTTCTTT.

This chain connects TRBV18 to TRBJ2-5, with TRBD1 as a possible D gene (6 bases). The DNA end is more similar to TRBJ2-7, so the J call may be wrong. The germline CDR1 and CDR2 sequences are KGHSH and LQKENI. This CDR3 contains 13 residues. The DNA of the CDR3 is TGTGCCAGCTCACCGCTCCGGGACAACGAGCAGTACTTC. Amino acid sequence: CASSPLRDNEQYF.